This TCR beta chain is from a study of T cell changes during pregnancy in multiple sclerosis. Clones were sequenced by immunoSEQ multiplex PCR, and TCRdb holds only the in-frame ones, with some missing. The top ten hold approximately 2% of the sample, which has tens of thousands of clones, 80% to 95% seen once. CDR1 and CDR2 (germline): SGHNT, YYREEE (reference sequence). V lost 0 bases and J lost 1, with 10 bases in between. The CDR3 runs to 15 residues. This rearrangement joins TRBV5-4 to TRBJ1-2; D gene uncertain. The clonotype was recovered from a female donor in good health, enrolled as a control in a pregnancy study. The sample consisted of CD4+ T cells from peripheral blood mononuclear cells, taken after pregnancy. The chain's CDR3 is CASSLDPQINYGYTF. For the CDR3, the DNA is TGTGCCAGCAGCTTGGACCCCCAGATTAACTATGGCTACACCTTC.